The T cell receptor (beta chain) under discussion was sequenced for a study of human T cells and chemical hapten exposure. Study-wide findings and caveats: TCRs whose frequency exceeded 1 in 1000 remained the same following DPC sensitization.

This clonotype has more than one count but fewer than ten. Its cognate antigen is unknown. In the authors' methods: Just over 95,000 TCRs per sample was the median, with a range of about 23,224 to 750,000. Via MiXCR, TCRdb re-called the RACE reads, giving one row per CDR3 protein. These V and J calls rely on TCRdb rather than the paper's analysis. The table lists fewer than 50,000 distinct CDR3 sequences, about 3.7% of them singletons. The time point was: healthy volunteer bleed at 6 weeks. Unfractionated whole blood was the source of the extracted total RNA. Germline loops: CDR1 GTSNPN, CDR2 SVGIG (reference sequence). The CDR3 is 14 residues long. V was pared by 1 base and J by 5 bases, with 11 bases between.

Sequencing input: whole blood. The gene calls are TRBV30 and TRBJ2-2; no clear D gene. The sequence came from a human donor in good health. Some clones in this sample may be carry-over from other donors' samples. CDR3: CAWSAQLSTGELFF. DNA of the CDR3: TGTGCCTGGAGTGCCCAGCTGAGTACCGGGGAGCTGTTTTTT.